A single sample is the source of the 20 T cell receptor beta chains below, sequenced in a study of shared clonotypes between healthy human individuals. Assay: immunoSEQ multiplex PCR; the TCRdb copy retains only in-frame clones and omits some. The sample consists of more than 1,200,000 clones, approximately 98.5% of them appearing once. Sequenced input: naive CD4+ T cells sorted from blood. The sample's subset: CD45RA+ positively selected. The receptor source for this set is a man in his thirties or forties in good health.

The genes are TRBV15 and TRBJ2-7, with a weak D call TRBD2 (6 bases). Trimming removed 0 bases from V and 3 bases from J, with 12 bases in between. The CDR3 has 15 amino acids. The germline V gene has CDR1 LNHNV and CDR2 YYDKDF (reference sequence). CDR3 sequence: CATSREGTHIYEQYF. The CDR3 region has the DNA TGTGCCACCAGCAGAGAAGGGACTCACATCTACGAGCAGTACTTC.

The genes are TRBV5-1 and TRBJ2-3, with 7 nucleotides matching TRBD1. With 0 bases clipped from V and 2 bases from J, the junction kept 3 bases outside the gene matches. The CDR3 runs to 15 residues. Germline CDR1 reads SGHRS; CDR2 reads YFSETQ. CDR3 sequence reads: CASSLGQGTTDTQYF. DNA for the CDR3: TGCGCCAGCAGCTTGGGACAGGGAACCACAGATACGCAGTATTTT. Full variable domain (rest looked up from reference TRBV5-1 and TRBJ2-3): KAGVTQTPRYLIKTRGQQVTLSCSPISGHRSVSWYQQTPGQGLQFLFEYFSETQRNKGNFPGRFSGRQFSNSRSEMNVSTLELGDSALYLCASSLGQGTTDTQYFGPGTRLTVL.

This clone was recorded once. The rearrangement uses TRBV2 and TRBJ2-1; TRBD2 matches at 11 bases. The V gene end was trimmed by 4 bases and the J gene end by 7 bases; junction bases not matched to a gene: 6. CDR3 length equals 15 residues. Germline-derived CDR1 and CDR2 are SNHLY and FYNNEI. As DNA, the CDR3 is TGTGCCAGCAGTGGAACAACTAGCGGGAGTAATGAGCAGTTCTTC. It translates to CASSGTTSGSNEQFF.

This clone was recorded only once. The chain links TRBV18 to TRBJ2-4, with D possibly being TRBD1 (5 bases). This CDR3 is 17 amino acids long. The germline V gene has CDR1 KGHSH and CDR2 LQKENI. The germline V and J ends were trimmed by 1 base and 0 bases, with 13 bases remaining between them. CDR3 nucleotide sequence: TGTGCCAGCTCACCACTCGACAGACCCCTAGCCAAAAACATTCAGTACTTC. Its translation is CASSPLDRPLAKNIQYF.

This clone has a single count. The same CDR3 can be traced to other DNA sequences in this sample. The V and J genes are TRBV28 and TRBJ2-1; 11 bases line up with TRBD2. The V segment lost 6 bases and the J segment 4 bases; nucleotides outside the gene matches: 2. Germline V gene sequence: CDR1 MDHEN, CDR2 SYDVKM. The CDR3 sequence is 14 residues long. The CDR3 DNA follows: TGTGCCAGCAGCAGACTAGCGGGATACAATGAGCAGTTCTTC. It encodes CASSRLAGYNEQFF.

The J gene is TRBJ1-4, the V gene TRBV27, with D perhaps matching TRBD1 (5 bases). Germline lookup yields CDR1 MNHEY and CDR2 SMNVEV (reference sequence). Trimming shortened V by 6 bases and J by 8 bases, and 16 bases separated the two germline ends. The CDR3 runs to 14 residues. The CDR3 DNA reads as TGTGCCAGCAGATCTCAGGGCCTTGGAGAAAAACTGTTTTTT. This gives the protein CASRSQGLGEKLFF.

The CDR3 protein is CASSFGTGRVETQYF. CDR3 nucleotides: TGTGCCAGCAGCTTCGGGACAGGGAGGGTTGAGACCCAGTACTTC. J is TRBJ2-5 and V is TRBV7-9, with 9 bases fitting TRBD1. The germline CDR1 and CDR2 sequences are SEHNR and FQNEAQ (reference sequence). J gave up 5 bases and V 3 bases, and 7 bases lay outside the gene matches. The CDR3 consists of 15 residues.

The V gene is TRBV30, the J gene TRBJ2-1; D gene unclear. The germline V gene encodes CDR1 GTSNPN and CDR2 SVGIG (reference sequence). The CDR3 runs 12 residues. The V and J ends lost 4 bases and 6 bases respectively, with 10 bases between them. The CDR3 sequence: CAWNGRANEQFF. The CDR3 bases are TGTGCCTGGAATGGTCGGGCCAATGAGCAGTTCTTC.

The gene calls are TRBV6-5 and TRBJ2-7, with TRBD2 as a possible D gene (7 bases). CDR1 is MNHEY and CDR2 is SVGAGI in the germline V gene. Trimming cost V 3 bases and J 1 base, with 16 bases left between them. The CDR3 has 16 amino acids. This CDR3 reads CASSYRGRAFSYEQYF. CDR3 DNA sequence: TGTGCCAGCAGTTATAGGGGGAGGGCCTTTTCCTACGAGCAGTACTTC.

The rearrangement links TRBV25-1 to TRBJ2-7; 11 bases map to TRBD2. The CDR3 runs 15 residues. Losses at the gene ends were 6 bases for V and 2 bases for J; bases not matched to a gene: 6. CDR1 MGHDK and CDR2 SYGVNS come from the germline V gene. This CDR3 is CASRPPGLAAYEQYF. The CDR3 nucleotides are TGTGCCAGCAGACCTCCGGGACTAGCGGCCTACGAGCAGTACTTC.

The chain is built from TRBV29-1 and TRBJ1-2; the D gene is possibly TRBD1 (5 bases). Germline assignment: CDR1 SQVTM and CDR2 ANQGSEA. Trimming cost V 6 bases and J 7 bases, with 27 bases left between them. The CDR3 extends over 16 amino acids. The CDR3 DNA sequence: TGCAGCGTGTCCATCGGGGCAGGGAAGGGCTTTGGTGGCTACACCTTC. The encoded protein is CSVSIGAGKGFGGYTF.

J is TRBJ2-5 and V is TRBV27; the D is unclear. Germline-derived CDR1 and CDR2 are MNHEY and SMNVEV (reference sequence). The germline V and J ends were trimmed by 4 bases and 0 bases, with 6 bases remaining between them. The CDR3 extends over 13 amino acids. This CDR3 is CASSWANQETQYF. The CDR3 nucleotides are TGTGCCAGCAGTTGGGCAAACCAAGAGACCCAGTACTTC.

This clone was picked up one time. The rearrangement joins TRBV10-1 to TRBJ1-3; no reliable D call. This CDR3 region has 14 residues. The V and J ends lost 3 bases and 0 bases respectively, with 6 bases between them. Germline V CDR1 and CDR2: WNHNN, SYGVQD (reference sequence). CDR3 in DNA: TGCGCCAGCAGTGAACCGAGCTCTGGAAACACCATATATTTT. As protein: CASSEPSSGNTIYF.

The rearrangement joins TRBV5-1 to TRBJ2-7; 10 bases agree with TRBD1. V lost 1 base to trimming and J lost 1 base; unmatched junction nucleotides: 5. The germline CDR1 and CDR2 sequences are SGHRS and YFSETQ. This CDR3 has 16 amino acids. The DNA for the CDR3 is TGCGCCAGCAGCTTGTTTGGACAGGGGGTATCCTACGAGCAGTACTTC. This gives the protein CASSLFGQGVSYEQYF.

V gene TRBV29-1 combines with J gene TRBJ2-4; perhaps TRBD2 as D (6 bases). This CDR3 comprises 14 residues. Trimming cost V 5 bases and J 2 bases, with 13 bases left between them. Germline CDR1 is SQVTM and CDR2 is ANQGSEA. The CDR3 sequence: CSVHLGRSKNIQYF. CDR3 sequence (DNA): TGCAGCGTTCACCTCGGGAGATCCAAAAACATTCAGTACTTC.

This rearrangement joins TRBV2 to TRBJ2-5; maybe TRBD1 (6 bases). This CDR3 spans 14 amino acids. Germline V gene data show CDR1 as SNHLY and CDR2 as FYNNEI. V gave up 6 bases and J gave up 4 bases, with 15 bases separating them. The CDR3 protein is CASSPNRVGETQYF. The CDR3 DNA follows: TGTGCCAGCAGCCCGAACAGGGTGGGAGAGACCCAGTACTTC.

The chain links TRBV25-1 to TRBJ2-3; a weak D match, TRBD2 (6 bases). CDR3 length: 16 amino acids. In germline, CDR1 is MGHDK, CDR2 SYGVNS. The V and J ends lost 5 bases and 2 bases respectively, with 17 bases between them. This CDR3 reads CASSTAQRGITDTQYF. The CDR3 DNA is TGTGCCAGCAGTACCGCTCAACGGGGGATCACAGATACGCAGTATTTT.

The chain combines TRBV27 with TRBJ1-4, with 7 bases aligning to TRBD1. V was pared by 6 bases and J by 7 bases, with 11 bases of the junction left unmatched. CDR3 length: 15 residues. Germline assignment: CDR1 MNHEY and CDR2 SMNVEV (reference sequence). The CDR3 reads CASSRWVTGFEKLFF. CDR3 sequence (DNA): TGTGCCAGCAGCCGATGGGTGACAGGGTTTGAAAAACTGTTTTTT.

With respect to this clone: Other DNA sequences in the sample encode the same CDR3. V gene TRBV2 combines with J gene TRBJ2-1; the D gene is possibly TRBD1 (5 bases). Trimming pared 2 bases from V and 1 base from J, leaving 9 bases between. In germline, CDR1 is SNHLY, CDR2 FYNNEI. This CDR3 has 15 amino acids. The CDR3 protein is CASSEQGGSYNEQFF. The CDR3 DNA sequence: TGTGCCAGCAGTGAACAGGGCGGTTCCTACAATGAGCAGTTCTTC.

The V and J genes are TRBV27 and TRBJ1-1, with D possibly being TRBD1 (6 bases). The germline V gene encodes CDR1 MNHEY and CDR2 SMNVEV (reference sequence). Trimming took 5 bases from V and 5 from J, leaving 18 bases between them. The CDR3 runs to 15 residues. The CDR3, as DNA: TGTGCCAGCAGTAAAGGGGGTAGGGTTGGGACTGAAGCTTTCTTT. It is translated as CASSKGGRVGTEAFF.